This TCR beta chain was captured in a study of blood T cell repertoires in COVID-19. Across the study: Sites in the United States, Italy and Spain provided acute and convalescent COVID-19 samples. T cells, B-cell-depleted T cells, or PBMCs provided the cDNA or gDNA that served as material.

Sequencing was performed with immunoSEQ multiplex PCR; in TCRdb, only in-frame clones are kept and a portion is missing. The data show about 250,000 clones, with about 88% seen just once and under 3.5% held by the top ten. CDR3 length: 17 residues. The ends lost 0 bases at V and 5 bases at J; junction bases unmatched: 6. CDR1 is LGHDT and CDR2 is YNNKEL in the germline V gene (reference sequence). Which cohort a participant joined came from the clinical history participants gave. The sequenced sample consisted of PBMCs or T cells enriched from blood (not recorded which). V and J are TRBV3-1 (or the pseudogene TRBV3-2) and TRBJ1-4, with 10 bases lining up with TRBD1. This TCR was recovered from a woman in her fifties or sixties who had recovered from COVID-19. For the CDR3, the DNA is TGTGCCAGCAGCCAAGATTACCCGGGACAGGGGAATGAAAAACTGTTTTTT. Protein: CASSQDYPGQGNEKLFF.